This T cell receptor (beta chain) was profiled in a study of CD8+ T cells in alopecia areata. Overall study: Oral tofacitinib, 5 to 10 mg twice daily, was given in an open-label trial.

Broader study findings: Normal scalp showed lower clonality than lesional scalp, especially alopecia totalis/universalis.

There are a few counts of this clone. Its target is not known. Germline V gene sequence: CDR1 MNHNS, CDR2 SASEGT. Trimming left V 1 base short and J 4 bases short, with 16 bases between. This CDR3 comprises 16 residues. Investigators sorted PBMCs to obtain both CD4+ and CD8+ T cells. RNA, once extracted, was reverse transcribed into cDNA for use as the sequencing template. Only in-frame clones appear in the TCRdb table, and some are missing; sequencing was by immunoSEQ multiplex PCR. The sample shows 80,000 to 100,000 clones, 35% to 50% of them seen only once. The TCR sequence derives from a human donor with alopecia areata. The chain is built from TRBV6-1 and TRBJ2-5, with D possibly TRBD2 on 7 matching bases. Material: CD4+ T cells sorted from blood. The CDR3 coding sequence is TGTGCCAGCAGTGAAGGGGCGGGGGCCAAGTCAGAGACCCAGTACTTC. Its translation is CASSEGAGAKSETQYF.